The source of this T cell receptor beta chain is a study of blood T cells in healthy people across ages. Then a second PCR, running roughly 7 to 11 cycles, was carried out with a sample-barcoded 5' primer and a J-beta primer mix. Using its own MiXCR run on the 5' RACE reads, TCRdb lists one record per CDR3 protein. The table lists around 1.5 million distinct CDR3 sequences, around 42% of them singletons. Isolation yielded PBMCs, at least 6.5 million per sample, in every case. In its sample, this clonotype was seen a few times. CDR1 is MNHEY, CDR2 SVGEGT, per germline. The CDR3 loop spans 13 amino acids.

Source material: blood. The rearrangement joins TRBV6-2 or TRBV6-3 to TRBJ2-4, with D unclear. Near its end, the DNA agrees better with TRBJ2-5, so the J call may be wrong. The TCR sequence derives from a woman under 30 in good health. The CDR3 DNA reads TGTGCCAGCAGTCCAGTGGATGAAGAGACCCAGTACTTC. Translated: CASSPVDEETQYF.